The rows below give T cell receptor beta chains drawn from one sample of a study of T cells after yellow fever vaccination. TCRdb ran MiXCR on the 5' RACE reads and lists one entry per CDR3 protein. The sample includes about 400,000 distinct CDR3 sequences, roughly 6.1% of them seen just once. The sequences come from PBMCs, collected 5 days after the yellow fever booster vaccination. These receptors were taken from a man between 25 and 39 years old who received the YFV17D yellow fever vaccine. Each CDR3 is given without its conserved first and last residue.

j_call v_call cdr3_aa
TRBJ1-5 TRBV20-1 SALTGGGNQPQH
TRBJ2-7 TRBV7-2 ASSPARTTYEQY
TRBJ2-3 TRBV10-3 AISESWGTQY
TRBJ2-1 TRBV6-5 ASSYMGTSGPYNEQF
TRBJ2-6 TRBV28 ASSFEHSGANVLT
TRBJ2-5 TRBV5-5 ASSFLEGLETQY
TRBJ1-6 TRBV6-5 ASSLTEELFSPLH
TRBJ2-3 TRBV7-3 ASSLTAFTDTQY
TRBJ2-2 TRBV20-1 SATQGANTGELF
TRBJ2-7 TRBV25-1 ASSQTGTSLLPHEQY
TRBJ2-5 TRBV18 ASSELQETQY
TRBJ2-7 TRBV7-2 ASSLGGSSNYEQY
TRBJ2-2 TRBV19 ASRPLAGVLPRELF
TRBJ2-2 TRBV3-1 ASSPTSNTGELF
TRBJ2-1 TRBV18 ASSQSSGVTRNEQF
TRBJ1-2 TRBV20-1 SAGSNTGAYGYT
TRBJ2-4 TRBV10-2 ASTSGLARNIQY
TRBJ2-2 TRBV6-1 ASSKRQGGELF
TRBJ2-7 TRBV3-1 ASKPTGSSYEQY
TRBJ2-7 TRBV6-5 ASSYSRAVEPHFTYEQY
TRBJ1-2 TRBV5-1 ASSSPGQVYGYT
TRBJ1-1 TRBV10-3 AISRAGGNREKVENTEAF
TRBJ2-2 TRBV5-6 ASSPRWRGGAGELF
TRBJ1-1 TRBV12-3/TRBV12-4 ASTGGRATEAF
TRBJ2-7 TRBV7-2 ASSRTPWEQY
TRBJ1-1 TRBV3-1 ASSQDRRNEAF
TRBJ2-3 TRBV20-1 SARAAGTDTQY
TRBJ1-2 TRBV7-2 ASSPGLYGYT
TRBJ2-7 TRBV29-1 SVEDWDTSYEQY
TRBJ2-7 TRBV29-1 SGSGLAGGSDEQY
TRBJ1-2 TRBV7-9 ASSVRRGDYGYT
TRBJ2-5 TRBV20-1 SARVLGPETQY
TRBJ2-3 TRBV4-3 ASSHDNTDTQY
TRBJ1-4 TRBV4-2 ASSQGTERDEKLF
TRBJ2-5 TRBV7-2 ASSLGAARKETQY
TRBJ2-7 TRBV4-3 ASSQRQGYEQY
TRBJ2-3 TRBV7-2 ASRRSVGPGTQY
TRBJ2-7 TRBV18 ATTGGGYEQY
TRBJ2-2 TRBV18 ASSPGSQVFNTGELF
TRBJ2-1 TRBV20-1 SARAYLAGGDEQF
TRBJ2-3 TRBV27 ASSIHRADTQY
TRBJ2-1 TRBV20-1 SATRTGIHNEQF
TRBJ2-7 TRBV5-6 ASSFRPGISVYEQY
TRBJ2-1 TRBV24-1 ATSDGSGGYYNEQF